This T cell receptor (beta chain) was found in a study of blood T cell repertoires in COVID-19. In the study overall: Samples representing acute and convalescent COVID-19 were sourced from the United States, Italy and Spain. PBMCs, B-cell-depleted T cells, or T cells provided the cDNA or gDNA that made up the material.

Per the study methods: Counts of nucleated cells, estimated from reference gene primer amplification, were obtained. Measured with immunoSEQ multiplex PCR; TCRdb has only the in-frame clones, and not every one. D and trimming come from the DNA, and the V and J calls and clone size come from that table. This table has about 250,000 clones, roughly 80% appearing once. The trim removed 0 bases at V and 9 bases at J, leaving 6 bases unmatched. This CDR3 comprises 15 residues. CDR1 is SGDLS, CDR2 YYNGEE, per germline. Sample: peripheral blood. This clonotype was sampled from an older man with acute or convalescent COVID-19. The chain is built from TRBV9 and TRBJ2-1; 10 bases are a match to TRBD1. The CDR3 bases are TGTGCCAGCAGCGTAGTCGCGACAGGGGGCGGTGAGCAGTTCTTC. This sequence encodes CASSVVATGGGEQFF.